This entry lists 15 T cell receptor beta chains sequenced from one sample in a study of blood T cell repertoires in COVID-19. The table came from immunoSEQ multiplex PCR; TCRdb's copy has only in-frame clones and leaves some out. The sample shows approximately 130,000 clones, 85% to 90% of them seen only once. Sequencing was carried out using peripheral blood. The receptors originated from a human donor in a cohort sampled during active COVID-19.

This clone was seen only a few times. This rearrangement joins TRBV6-1 to TRBJ2-3; D might be TRBD2 (6 bases). The CDR3 length is 14 residues. V was clipped by 2 bases and J by 6 bases, with 12 bases between them. Germline V gene lookup returns CDR1 MNHNS and CDR2 SASEGT. This CDR3 is CASSELGEVDTQYF. The CDR3 DNA reads as TGTGCCAGCAGTGAACTCGGGGAGGTGGATACGCAGTATTTT.

V is TRBV7-2 and J is TRBJ1-1; 7 bases are shared with TRBD1. From germline, CDR1 is SGHTA and CDR2 FQGNSA. V lost 5 bases and J lost 4; bases outside the gene matches: 4. CDR3 length: 13 amino acids. DNA for the CDR3: TGTGCCAGCAGCCAAACAGGGGTCACTGAAGCTTTCTTT. It translates to CASSQTGVTEAFF.

Details on this clone: Possible read error: a much larger clone is one base away. The rearrangement links TRBV12-5 to TRBJ2-3, with a tentative D call TRBD2 (5 bases). The V and J ends lost 3 bases and 7 bases respectively, with 11 bases between them. The CDR3 sequence is 13 residues long. Looked up from germline, CDR1 is LGHNT and CDR2 is FRNRAP. CDR3 protein: CASGLTGNNTQYF. As DNA, the CDR3 is TGTGCTAGTGGTTTAACGGGGAACAATACGCAGTATTTT.

The rearrangement uses TRBV11-2 and TRBJ2-3, with D tentatively TRBD1 (6 bases). This CDR3 has 15 amino acids. The germline V gene encodes CDR1 SGHAT and CDR2 FQNNGV. The germline V and J ends were trimmed by 3 bases and 3 bases, with 13 bases remaining between them. The CDR3 DNA follows: TGTGCCAGCAGCTTCGGGACAAGGAGGACAGATACGCAGTATTTT. It encodes CASSFGTRRTDTQYF. The full variable domain, completed using reference TRBV11-2 and TRBJ2-3, is EAGVAQSPRYKIIEKRQSVAFWCNPISGHATLYWYQQILGQGPKLLIQFQNNGVVDDSQLPKDRFSAERLKGVDSTLKIQPAKLEDSAVYLCASSFGTRRTDTQYFGPGTRLTVL.

V gene TRBV5-1 combines with J gene TRBJ1-2; no firm D call. V lost 0 bases and J 6 bases, leaving 6 bases between the germline ends. This CDR3 has 12 amino acids. CDR1 and CDR2 (germline): SGHRS, YFSETQ. CDR3 sequence (DNA): TGCGCCAGCAGCTTGGTCGGGGATGGCTACACCTTC. Translation: CASSLVGDGYTF.

The V gene is TRBV6-4, the J gene TRBJ2-2, with D possibly matching TRBD2 (6 bases). From germline, CDR1 is MRHNA and CDR2 SNTAGT. The CDR3 has 15 amino acids. Deletions cut 6 bases from V and 6 bases from J, with 17 bases between. The CDR3 loop is CASRNEAGDSGELFF. CDR3 sequence (DNA): TGTGCCAGCAGAAACGAAGCGGGTGACTCCGGGGAGCTGTTTTTT.

The rearrangement joins TRBV7-3 to TRBJ2-3; D is possibly TRBD2 (5 bases). V lost 0 bases, J lost 4 bases, and 11 bases lay in between. Germline V gene sequence: CDR1 SGHTA, CDR2 FQGTGA. The CDR3 totals 15 residues. In DNA, the CDR3 is TGTGCCAGCAGCTTAACCGGAGGAGGCGCAGATACGCAGTATTTT. It translates to CASSLTGGGADTQYF.

The table lists this clone with a count of one. CDR3 amino acids: CASSLDTGQGNIQYF. CDR3 DNA sequence: TGTGCCAGCAGCTTGGATACGGGACAGGGGAACATTCAGTACTTC. The chain is built from TRBV5-8 and TRBJ2-4; the match to TRBD1 covers 10 bases. Germline loops: CDR1 SGHTS, CDR2 YDEGEE. With 0 bases clipped from V and 7 bases from J, the junction kept 4 bases outside the gene matches. The CDR3 length is 15 residues. Using reference TRBV5-8 and TRBJ2-4 for the parts outside the CDR3, the full variable domain is EAGVTQSPTHLIKTRGQQATLRCSPISGHTSVYWYQQALGLGLQFLLWYDEGEERNRGNFPPRFSGRQFPNYSSELNVNALELEDSALYLCASSLDTGQGNIQYFGAGTRLSVL.

The CDR3 reads CASSLEGDLIAAFF. The CDR3 coding sequence is TGTGCCAGCAGCTTGGAGGGGGACCTGATAGCGGCTTTCTTT. The rearrangement links TRBV5-6 to TRBJ1-1, with D tentatively TRBD1 (6 bases). The CDR3 is made up of 14 amino acids. Trimming stripped 0 bases from V and 11 bases from J, with 17 bases between. Germline CDR1 SGHDT, CDR2 YYEEEE.

This clone was seen more than once but under ten times. The CDR3 spells CAWSPTDRNYGYTF. CDR3 coding DNA: TGTGCCTGGAGTCCAACCGACAGAAACTATGGCTACACCTTC. The rearrangement uses TRBV30 and TRBJ1-2, with D possibly TRBD1 on 5 matching bases. V lost 2 bases, J lost 2 bases, and 12 bases lay in between. Looked up from germline, CDR1 is GTSNPN and CDR2 is SVGIG (reference sequence). The CDR3 runs 14 residues. Full variable domain (rest looked up from reference TRBV30 and TRBJ1-2): SQTIHQWPATLVQPVGSPLSLECTVEGTSNPNLYWYRQAAGRGLQLLFYSVGIGQISSEVPQNLSASRPQDRQFILSSKKLLLSDSGFYLCAWSPTDRNYGYTFGSGTRLTVV.

To note about this clone: Its ends do not fully match the called genes, so a read error is possible. The chain uses TRBV18 and TRBJ2-3; 8 positions match TRBD2. Germline CDR1 reads KGHSH; CDR2 reads LQKENI. The CDR3 is 13 residues long. The CDR3 bases are TGTGCCAGCTCAGCGTCCCAACGGGAGGGCCCACGGTTT. It yields the protein CASSASQREGPRF.

CDR3 bases: TGTGCCAGCATCCCACCGGGACTAGCGGGATACTCCTACAATGAGCAGTTCTTC. It is translated as CASIPPGLAGYSYNEQFF. The V call is TRBV5-4, the J call TRBJ2-1, with TRBD2 matching 13 bases. CDR3 length: 18 amino acids. Germline V gene lookup returns CDR1 SGHNT and CDR2 YYREEE (reference sequence). The J segment lost 0 bases and the V segment lost 6 bases, leaving 9 bases of the junction unmatched.

This clone was recorded only once. The chain links TRBV10-1 to TRBJ2-4, with D possibly being TRBD1 (5 bases). With 4 bases removed from V and 7 bases from J, the gap between germline ends came to 8 bases. The CDR3 is 12 amino acids. Germline CDR1 WNHNN, CDR2 SYGVQD (reference sequence). CDR3 residues: CASSADSNIQYF. CDR3 nucleotides: TGCGCCAGCAGTGCCGACAGTAACATTCAGTACTTC.

A few counts support this clone. The rearrangement links TRBV9 to TRBJ2-3, with TRBD1 as a possible D gene (6 bases). This CDR3 contains 16 residues. Trimming took 3 bases from V and 3 from J, leaving 17 bases between them. Germline loops: CDR1 SGDLS, CDR2 YYNGEE. CDR3 in DNA: TGTGCCAGCAGCGGAATTTTCAGGGGTGGGACAGATACGCAGTATTTT. It specifies CASSGIFRGGTDTQYF.

This chain links TRBV5-4 with TRBJ2-1, with 7 bases lining up with TRBD2. This CDR3 is built from 15 residues. V gave up 2 bases and J gave up 4 bases; unmatched junction bases: 6. CDR1 and CDR2 (germline): SGHNT, YYREEE (reference sequence). The CDR3 loop is CASSFPGGMYNEQFF. In nucleotides, the CDR3 is TGTGCCAGCAGCTTTCCGGGGGGAATGTACAATGAGCAGTTCTTC.